These 25 T cell receptor beta chains were sequenced from one sample in a study of PD-1 blockade in mismatch repair-deficient tumors. The repertoire was sequenced with immunoSEQ multiplex PCR; TCRdb's copy has only in-frame clones and lacks some. Among under 150,000 clones, around 83% were seen once, and the ten largest hold approximately 13%. The source was peripheral blood, collected 44 weeks after starting pembrolizumab. These receptors came from an adult with mismatch repair-deficient cancer.

This chain uses TRBV5-3 with TRBJ2-3; 9 positions match TRBD2. TRBV5-3 is placed among ORFs of uncertain function. V dropped 2 bases and J dropped 4; count of bases not matched to a gene: 17. This CDR3 is 19 amino acids long. For the CDR3, the DNA is TGTGCCAGAAGCTTTATAGGTGTGGGGGCGGGAGGGCAGGCAGATACGCAGTATTTT. As protein: CARSFIGVGAGGQADTQYF.

The chain employs TRBV11-3 and TRBJ1-2; 7 bases match TRBD1. This CDR3 region has 17 residues. V shed 4 bases, J shed 3 bases, and the junction held 14 bases outside the gene matches. Germline V gene data show CDR1 as SGHNT and CDR2 as YENEEA. CDR3 amino acids: CASSSSTPGTAYYGYTF. CDR3 sequence (DNA): TGTGCCAGCAGCTCGTCGACCCCCGGGACAGCTTACTATGGCTACACCTTC.

This chain links TRBV27 with TRBJ1-2; 11 bases match TRBD1. CDR3 length: 23 residues. Per the germline V gene, CDR1 is MNHEY and CDR2 is SMNVEV (reference sequence). After removal of 1 base from V and 0 bases from J, the junction contained 22 bases not matched to a gene. CDR3 coding DNA: TGTGCCAGCAGTTTATTTTCTCCCGGGACAGGGGGAGTACTGGGACTAACTAACTATGGCTACACCTTC. It specifies CASSLFSPGTGGVLGLTNYGYTF.

V gene TRBV7-9 combines with J gene TRBJ2-5; TRBD1 matches at 9 bases. The CDR3 runs to 14 residues. Trimming took 5 bases from V and 5 from J; bases not matched to a gene: 6. Germline CDR1 SEHNR, CDR2 FQNEAQ (reference sequence). CDR3 sequence: CASSPGTGRETQYF. The CDR3 DNA reads as TGTGCCAGCAGCCCCGGGACAGGGAGGGAGACCCAGTACTTC.

V is TRBV27 and J is TRBJ1-1; D gene unclear. There are 12 residues in the CDR3. Trimming removed 3 bases at V and 6 bases at J, with 8 bases between. Germline values: CDR1 MNHEY, CDR2 SMNVEV (reference sequence). This CDR3 is CASSFLGSEAFF. As DNA, the CDR3 is TGTGCCAGCAGTTTCCTAGGCTCTGAAGCTTTCTTT.

This sequence joins TRBV5-4 and TRBJ2-1; no clear D. The length of the CDR3 is 12 residues. Trimming took off 2 bases at V and 7 bases at J, with 7 bases between the two ends. Germline V gene sequence: CDR1 SGHNT, CDR2 YYREEE (reference sequence). CDR3 residues: CASSFWGNEQFF. In DNA form, the CDR3 reads TGTGCCAGCAGCTTCTGGGGAAATGAGCAGTTCTTC.

This clone was seen a few times. The chain combines TRBV6-5 with TRBJ1-2, with D tentatively TRBD1 (6 bases). Deletions cut 6 bases from V and 8 bases from J, with 10 bases between. CDR1 is MNHEY and CDR2 is SVGAGI in the germline V gene. CDR3 length equals 11 residues. DNA of the CDR3: TGTGCCAGCAGCAGGGGTCGGGGCTACACCTTC. Its translation is CASSRGRGYTF.

The rearrangement uses TRBV5-4 and TRBJ2-2, with 7 bases that match TRBD1. CDR3 size: 13 residues. Trimming removed 5 bases from V and 7 bases from J; junction bases left unmatched: 5. The germline CDR1 and CDR2 sequences are SGHNT and YYREEE (reference sequence). For the CDR3, the DNA is TGTGCCAGCAGTTCTGCAGGGGGCGGGGAGCTGTTTTTT. It yields the protein CASSSAGGGELFF.

The chain recombines TRBV4-1 with TRBJ2-1; perhaps TRBD1 as D (6 bases). Germline CDR1 reads MGHRA; CDR2 reads YSYEKL. The CDR3 is 15 residues long. V lost 1 base and J lost 3, with 10 bases in between. The CDR3 loop reads CASSQGRTVYNEQFF. In DNA form, the CDR3 reads TGCGCCAGCAGCCAAGGTAGGACAGTCTACAATGAGCAGTTCTTC.

The chain combines TRBV11-2 with TRBJ1-3; D is possibly TRBD1 (5 bases). Germline assignment: CDR1 SGHAT and CDR2 FQNNGV. V lost 2 bases and J 5 bases, leaving 13 bases between the germline ends. This CDR3 is 15 amino acids long. The CDR3 protein is CASSLIVGARNTIYF. DNA for the CDR3: TGTGCCAGCAGCTTAATCGTCGGGGCCAGAAACACCATATATTTT.

The V and J genes are TRBV5-4 and TRBJ2-1, with D unresolved. The germline CDR1 and CDR2 sequences are SGHNT and YYREEE (reference sequence). This CDR3 is 13 amino acids long. V lost 1 base to trimming and J lost 0 bases, with 2 bases between them. In DNA form, the CDR3 reads TGTGCCAGCAGCTTGAGCTCCTACAATGAGCAGTTCTTC. Protein: CASSLSSYNEQFF.

V is TRBV27 and J is TRBJ2-7; 10 bases fit TRBD2. CDR3 size: 16 residues. Germline CDR1 MNHEY, CDR2 SMNVEV (reference sequence). Losses at the gene ends were 6 bases for V and 4 bases for J; bases not matched to a gene: 12. The CDR3 DNA sequence: TGTGCCAGCAGCCTCTTAAGCGGGAGGGGAGTTTACGAGCAGTACTTC. This translates into CASSLLSGRGVYEQYF.

The CDR3 DNA sequence: TGTGCCAGCAGCTTGACAGGGTCAGGGGCCAACGTCCTGACTTTC. Its protein is CASSLTGSGANVLTF. The V call is TRBV5-6, the J call TRBJ2-6; the D gene is possibly TRBD1 (6 bases). Germline V gene data show CDR1 as SGHDT and CDR2 as YYEEEE. The CDR3 length is 15 residues. V gave up 1 base and J gave up 4 bases, with 9 bases separating them.

The chain has TRBV6-5 and TRBJ2-2; tentatively, D is TRBD1 (5 bases). CDR3 length equals 13 residues. The V and J ends lost 2 bases and 6 bases respectively, with 7 bases between them. Germline CDR1 is MNHEY and CDR2 is SVGAGI. CDR3 amino acids: CASSYGAPGELFF. CDR3 in DNA: TGTGCCAGCAGTTACGGGGCCCCCGGGGAGCTGTTTTTT.

The rearrangement uses TRBV27 and TRBJ2-2; D remains unclear. The CDR3 is 14 residues long. The V gene's germline CDR1 is MNHEY and CDR2 SMNVEV (reference sequence). The V gene lost 5 bases and the J gene lost 2 bases, with 9 bases spanning the gap. The CDR3 is CASSPLGNTGELFF. The CDR3 DNA reads TGTGCCAGCAGTCCGCTTGGTAACACCGGGGAGCTGTTTTTT.

The chain combines TRBV4-1 with TRBJ2-7; 10 bases fit TRBD2. J gave up 6 bases and V 1 base, and 9 bases lay outside the gene matches. This CDR3 region has 16 residues. Germline loops: CDR1 MGHRA, CDR2 YSYEKL. The CDR3: CASSQGTSGPWGEQYF. The CDR3 nucleotides read TGCGCCAGCAGCCAAGGGACTAGCGGACCCTGGGGCGAGCAGTACTTC.

The gene calls are TRBV7-9 and TRBJ2-3; D not resolved. Trimming removed 0 bases at V and 4 bases at J, with 5 bases between. The germline CDR1 and CDR2 sequences are SEHNR and FQNEAQ (reference sequence). The CDR3 extends over 13 amino acids. The DNA for the CDR3 is TGTGCCAGCAGCTTAGCGCCCTCAGATACGCAGTATTTT. Translation gives CASSLAPSDTQYF.

The rearrangement joins TRBV30 to TRBJ1-2; maybe TRBD1 (5 bases). Germline values: CDR1 GTSNPN, CDR2 SVGIG (reference sequence). CDR3 size: 14 residues. V lost 2 bases and J 5 bases, leaving 15 bases between the germline ends. CDR3 sequence reads: CAWSTAGSTYGYTF. The CDR3 nucleotides read TGTGCCTGGAGTACGGCAGGGTCTACATATGGCTACACCTTC.

The chain uses TRBV7-3 and TRBJ2-1; perhaps D is TRBD1 or TRBD2 (5 bases each). Trimming pared 5 bases from V and 0 bases from J, leaving 8 bases between. This CDR3 is 14 amino acids long. Germline lookup yields CDR1 SGHTA and CDR2 FQGTGA. The CDR3 reads CASSRDHSYNEQFF. CDR3 sequence (DNA): TGTGCCAGCAGCCGGGACCACTCCTACAATGAGCAGTTCTTC.

The chain recombines TRBV28 with TRBJ2-1, with 11 positions matching TRBD1. V shed 4 bases, J shed 7 bases, and the junction held 6 bases outside the gene matches. Germline lookup yields CDR1 MDHEN and CDR2 SYDVKM. This CDR3 contains 15 residues. In DNA form, the CDR3 reads TGTGCCAGCAGTTCATGGGACAGGGGGATAAATGAGCAGTTCTTC. Its protein is CASSSWDRGINEQFF.

The rearrangement links TRBV10-3 to TRBJ1-2, with 9 positions matching TRBD1. The CDR3 runs to 14 residues. Germline V gene sequence: CDR1 ENHRY, CDR2 SYGVKD. Trimming at V came to 4 bases and at J to 8 bases, leaving 8 bases not matched to a gene. The DNA for the CDR3 is TGTGCCATCAGTGGTTCGGACAGGGGAAGAGGCTACACCTTC. Amino acids: CAISGSDRGRGYTF.

V gene TRBV4-1 combines with J gene TRBJ1-1; 7 nucleotides align to TRBD1. The germline V gene has CDR1 MGHRA and CDR2 YSYEKL. J lost 1 base, V lost 3 bases, and 20 bases had no gene match. The CDR3 extends over 20 amino acids. CDR3 protein: CASSQLQGGENSLRNTEAFF. CDR3 in DNA: TGCGCCAGCAGCCAGCTTCAGGGGGGGGAAAACTCTCTCAGGAACACTGAAGCTTTCTTT.

This chain joins TRBV4-1 and TRBJ2-3, with 11 bases identical to TRBD1. CDR3 length equals 17 residues. The junction had 8 bases not matched to a gene; V was cut back by 3 bases and J by 3 bases. Germline CDR1 is MGHRA and CDR2 is YSYEKL. CDR3: CASSHPKGQGDTDTQYF. CDR3 in DNA: TGCGCCAGCAGCCACCCCAAGGGACAGGGGGATACAGATACGCAGTATTTT.

This clone was seen just once. The V gene is TRBV5-1, the J gene TRBJ2-7; 7 bases are a match to TRBD1. CDR3 length equals 14 residues. Per germline, CDR1 SGHRS and CDR2 YFSETQ. The V and J ends lost 0 bases and 4 bases, in that order; junction bases with no gene match: 4. This CDR3 reads CASSLVGGWYEQYF. CDR3 in DNA: TGCGCCAGCAGCTTGGTAGGGGGCTGGTACGAGCAGTACTTC.

The CDR3 DNA reads as TGTGCCAGCAGCACTAGGGGCTCCTACGAGCAGTACTTC. Its translation: CASSTRGSYEQYF. This chain links TRBV7-9 with TRBJ2-7; D tentatively reads TRBD1 or TRBD2 (5 bases each). The length of the CDR3 is 13 residues. The V end lost 5 bases, the J end lost 0 bases, and 8 bases lay between the germline ends. The germline V gene encodes CDR1 SEHNR and CDR2 FQNEAQ (reference sequence).